Shown below are 15 T cell receptor beta chains from a single sample sequenced in a study of CXCR3-negative and CXCR3-positive naive CD8 T cells. The antigens these receptors bind are not known. cDNA libraries for TRB were generated by 5' RACE incorporating UMI labels. TCRdb re-called the 5' RACE reads and catalogs CDR3 proteins one per entry, DNA excluded. The sample table sets out roughly 63,000 distinct CDR3 sequences. The study, taken as a whole, reports: Researchers report that CXCR3-positive naive cells carry more hydrophobic TRB CDR3s than CXCR3-negative naive cells.

The sequencing sample was made of naive CXCR3+ CD8+ T cells from blood. Specified subset: CD45RO-CCR7+CD27+CD95- naive CD8+ T cells expressing CXCR3 (TNR3+). The origin of the receptors is a human donor in good health. Some clones in this sample may be carry-over from other donors' samples.

This clonotype is labeled medium-sized based on frequency. The chain links TRBV6-2 or TRBV6-3 to TRBJ2-5. Germline loops: CDR1 MNHEY, CDR2 SVGEGT. The CDR3 contains 16 residues. The CDR3 protein is CASSYTLPRSQETQYF.

The V call is TRBV29-1, the J call TRBJ2-2; there is no DNA to check the TCRdb D call of TRBD2. CDR1 and CDR2 from the germline V gene are SQVTM and ANQGSEA. The CDR3 sequence is 14 residues long. CDR3 sequence reads: CSVELDGATGELFF.

The V gene is TRBV29-1, the J gene TRBJ2-7; lacking DNA, the TRBD1 call made by TCRdb goes unchecked. The V gene's germline CDR1 is SQVTM and CDR2 ANQGSEA. CDR3 size: 14 residues. The CDR3 loop is CSVEGGTLNYEQYF.

The chain has TRBV20-1 and TRBJ2-7; TCRdb indicates TRBD1, and absent DNA this call remains unverified. Germline loops: CDR1 DFQATT, CDR2 SNEGSKA (reference sequence). The length of the CDR3 is 14 residues. The CDR3 sequence: CSASLYRLSYEQYF.

The chain carries TRBV7-9 and TRBJ2-4; without DNA, the TCRdb call of TRBD1 cannot be checked. This CDR3 is 16 amino acids long. Per germline, CDR1 SEHNR and CDR2 FQNEAQ (reference sequence). The CDR3 protein is CASSLFAGGAKNIQYF.

The chain links TRBV2 to TRBJ1-1. The CDR3 consists of 11 residues. In germline, CDR1 is SNHLY, CDR2 FYNNEI. The CDR3 region is CANGGPTEAFF.

This chain uses TRBV29-1 with TRBJ2-2; the D call from TCRdb, TRBD2, cannot be confirmed without DNA. The CDR3 totals 20 residues. Germline assignment: CDR1 SQVTM and CDR2 ANQGSEA. CDR3 residues: CSVEDGPGLAGMGTAGELFF.

The J gene is TRBJ2-1, the V gene TRBV14; TCRdb's D call of TRBD1 is untestable without DNA. Germline-derived CDR1 and CDR2 are SGHDN and FVKESK. The CDR3 contains 16 residues. CDR3 protein: CASSQDSYGGYNEQFF.

This rearrangement joins TRBV4-1 to TRBJ1-1. Looked up from germline, CDR1 is MGHRA and CDR2 is YSYEKL. This CDR3 is 13 amino acids long. CDR3 sequence reads: CASSLLTSSEAFF.

This rearrangement joins TRBV5-5 to TRBJ1-4; there is no DNA to check the TCRdb D call of TRBD1. From germline, CDR1 is SGHKS and CDR2 YYEKEE (reference sequence). The CDR3 is 20 residues long. The CDR3 reads CASILLTRTGAAVIDEKLFF.

The chain uses TRBV28 and TRBJ1-1; lacking DNA, the TRBD1 call made by TCRdb goes unchecked. The CDR3 extends over 13 amino acids. CDR1 is MDHEN, CDR2 SYDVKM, per germline. The CDR3 loop reads CASSPRTGGEAFF.

The chain employs TRBV28 and TRBJ2-3; the TCRdb D gene call, TRBD1, has no DNA to confirm it. Looked up from germline, CDR1 is MDHEN and CDR2 is SYDVKM. This CDR3 spans 14 amino acids. The CDR3: CASSFQQGGDTQYF.

This chain links TRBV5-6 with TRBJ2-7. This CDR3 has 13 residues. Germline V gene lookup returns CDR1 SGHDT and CDR2 YYEEEE. Here the CDR3 reads CASSPDLSYEQYF.

This chain joins TRBV4-3 and TRBJ2-7; the D call from TCRdb, TRBD1, cannot be confirmed without DNA. CDR3 length: 16 amino acids. Germline V gene lookup returns CDR1 LGHNA and CDR2 YSLEER. The CDR3 sequence is CASSQLGTDNTYEQYF.

This chain joins TRBV9 and TRBJ2-7; TCRdb proposes TRBD1, but this gene call is untestable without DNA. CDR3 size: 14 residues. Germline CDR1 reads SGDLS; CDR2 reads YYNGEE. This chain's CDR3 is CASSVGRGPYEQYF.